The rows below give T cell receptor beta chains drawn from one sample of a study of Graves' ophthalmopathy and Graves' hyperthyroidism. MiXCR, run by TCRdb on the multiplex PCR reads, gives a single entry per CDR3 protein. Among hundreds of thousands of distinct CDR3 sequences listed, 20% to 25% were seen once. The sequenced sample consisted of peripheral blood. Receptors were obtained from a woman in her late teens or twenties with stable Graves' hyperthyroidism. Both conserved end residues are part of each CDR3. Fields, in order: V gene, D gene, clone size, J gene, CDR3 protein, CDR3 DNA. D genes are given only for firm matches. Clone size appears in some rows only: once, few, many, or a class for an expanded clone.

TRBV24-1,-,-,TRBJ2-4,CATIAGKNIQYF,TGTGCCACTATCGCGGGTAAAAACATTCAGTACTTC
TRBV5-1,-,-,TRBJ2-7,CASSLAVGQVYSYEQYF,TGCGCCAGCAGCTTGGCCGTTGGGCAGGTCTACTCCTACGAGCAGTACTTC
TRBV12-3/TRBV12-4,TRBD1,many,TRBJ2-7,CASSLGYRGSYEQYF,TGTGCCAGCAGTTTAGGGTACAGGGGCTCCTACGAGCAGTACTTC
TRBV20-1,TRBD1,many,TRBJ1-1,CSAKQGEITEAFF,TGCAGTGCCAAACAGGGGGAAATAACTGAAGCTTTCTTT
TRBV28,TRBD1,many,TRBJ2-7,CASSSGTATTYEQYF,TGTGCCAGCAGTTCGGGGACAGCGACGACCTACGAGCAGTACTTC
TRBV19,TRBD1,-,TRBJ2-7,CASSITLSETGFDYEQYF,TGTGCCAGTAGTATCACCCTCTCCGAGACAGGGTTCGACTACGAGCAGTACTTC
TRBV19,TRBD1,many,TRBJ2-6,CASTGQPYSGANVLTF,TGTGCCAGTACGGGACAGCCTTACTCTGGGGCCAACGTCCTGACTTTC
TRBV12-3/TRBV12-4,-,-,TRBJ1-1,CASRAGQGATEAFF,TGTGCCAGCCGGGCAGGGCAAGGGGCCACTGAAGCTTTCTTT
TRBV27,-,-,TRBJ2-7,CASSSVRGYEQYF,TGTGCCAGCAGTTCCGTAAGGGGATACGAGCAGTACTTC
TRBV28,TRBD1,-,TRBJ2-5,CASTARTGGVETQYF,TGTGCCAGCACCGCTCGGACAGGGGGCGTGGAGACCCAGTACTTC
TRBV12-3/TRBV12-4,TRBD1,many,TRBJ1-2,CASSFRDSYGYTF,TGTGCCAGCAGCTTTCGGGACAGCTATGGCTACACCTTC
TRBV27,TRBD1,many,TRBJ1-2,CASSFDREVGYTF,TGTGCCAGCAGCTTTGACAGGGAGGTTGGCTACACCTTC
TRBV27,-,few,TRBJ1-6,CASSLYGYNSPLHF,TGTGCCAGCAGTTTATACGGGTATAATTCACCCCTCCACTTT
TRBV6-1,-,many,TRBJ1-1,CASSQPPPARAFF,TGTGCCAGCAGCCAGCCCCCCCCGGCCAGAGCTTTCTTT
TRBV7-9,-,many,TRBJ2-7,CASSLRSIEQYF,TGTGCCAGCAGCTTAAGGTCCATCGAGCAGTACTTC
TRBV11-2,-,many,TRBJ2-6,CASSLVVQGAFSGANVLTF,TGTGCCAGCAGCCTAGTGGTACAGGGTGCATTCTCTGGGGCCAACGTCCTGACTTTC
TRBV7-7,TRBD1,few,TRBJ2-5,CASSLGTIAGGPETQYF,TGTGCTAGCAGCTTAGGAACGATTGCAGGGGGCCCAGAGACCCAGTACTTC
TRBV7-2,-,many,TRBJ1-1,CASSPRTANTEAFF,TGTGCCAGCAGCCCCCGGACAGCGAACACTGAAGCTTTCTTT
TRBV24-1,TRBD2,many,TRBJ2-5,CATGGLAGETQYF,TGTGCCACCGGGGGACTAGCGGGAGAGACCCAGTACTTC
TRBV29-1,TRBD1,few,TRBJ1-1,CSVAGQVQGAEAFF,TGCAGCGTTGCGGGACAGGTCCAGGGGGCTGAAGCTTTCTTT
TRBV7-2,-,many,TRBJ2-5,CASSPSLIQETQYF,TGTGCCAGCAGCCCATCTTTAATACAAGAGACCCAGTACTTC
TRBV6-1,TRBD2,-,TRBJ2-7,CASRLQRGRSYEQYF,TGTGCCAGCAGACTCCAGCGGGGGCGATCCTACGAGCAGTACTTC
TRBV11-2,-,-,TRBJ2-5,CASSLYYQETQYF,TGTGCCAGCAGCTTATATTACCAAGAGACCCAGTACTTC
TRBV6-1,-,many,TRBJ2-7,CASSEVAVPTSSYEQYF,TGTGCCAGCAGTGAAGTTGCGGTCCCTACTAGCTCCTACGAGCAGTACTTC
TRBV27,TRBD1,many,TRBJ1-3,CASRGTDSGNTIYF,TGTGCCAGCAGGGGGACAGACTCTGGAAACACCATATATTTT
TRBV19,-,-,TRBJ1-6,CASTPRGNNSPLHF,TGTGCCAGTACTCCTCGGGGGAATAATTCACCCCTCCACTTT
TRBV27,TRBD1,-,TRBJ2-7,CASTFRGGQGALEQYF,TGTGCCAGCACCTTTAGAGGGGGACAGGGGGCGCTTGAGCAGTACTTC
TRBV6-5,TRBD1,many,TRBJ1-1,CASSYGTGGRTEAFF,TGTGCCAGCAGTTACGGGACAGGGGGGCGCACTGAAGCTTTCTTT
TRBV19,-,few,TRBJ2-2,CASRRAGNTGELFF,TGTGCCAGTCGCCGGGCGGGGAACACCGGGGAGCTGTTTTTT
TRBV12-3/TRBV12-4,-,-,TRBJ1-1,CASRARDRNTEAFF,TGTGCCAGCAGGGCTCGGGACCGGAACACTGAAGCTTTCTTT
TRBV6-2/TRBV6-3,TRBD1,many,TRBJ2-7,CASSTRGQVYEQYF,TGTGCCAGCAGTACGCGGGGACAGGTCTACGAGCAGTACTTC
TRBV28,-,many,TRBJ1-1,CASSATVMNTEAFF,TGTGCCAGCAGTGCGACGGTAATGAACACTGAAGCTTTCTTT
TRBV29-1,TRBD1,-,TRBJ1-5,CSVAGTGGQPQHF,TGCAGCGTGGCCGGGACAGGGGGTCAGCCCCAGCATTTT
TRBV6-5,-,-,TRBJ2-7,CASSSASGVQQYF,TGTGCCAGCAGTTCAGCATCGGGGGTGCAGCAGTACTTC
TRBV6-1,-,many,TRBJ1-5,CASGLLGGQPQHF,TGTGCCAGCGGGCTTCTAGGGGGTCAGCCCCAGCATTTT
TRBV12-3/TRBV12-4,-,-,TRBJ2-7,CASSSTDTSYEQYF,TGTGCCAGCAGTTCCACGGACACCTCCTACGAGCAGTACTTC
TRBV10-2,TRBD1,once,TRBJ1-2,CASFRDSYGYTF,TGCGCCAGCTTCAGGGACAGCTATGGCTACACCTTC
TRBV2,-,-,TRBJ1-2,CASTTGLLGYGYTF,TGTGCCAGCACCACAGGGTTGTTGGGCTATGGCTACACCTTC
TRBV9,TRBD1,many,TRBJ2-7,CASGEGGQGSYEQYF,TGTGCCAGCGGGGAGGGGGGACAGGGTTCCTACGAGCAGTACTTC
TRBV24-1,-,-,TRBJ1-1,CATSDPGTEAFF,TGTGCCACCAGTGACCCGGGCACTGAAGCTTTCTTT
TRBV29-1,-,many,TRBJ2-7,CSVDSGSYEQYF,TGCAGCGTTGACTCCGGCTCCTACGAGCAGTACTTC
TRBV6-5,TRBD1,-,TRBJ1-1,CASSYSETGKTEAFF,TGTGCCAGCAGTTACTCGGAGACAGGGAAGACTGAAGCTTTCTTT
TRBV24-1,-,many,TRBJ2-5,CATKGGYQETQYF,TGTGCCACCAAAGGCGGGTACCAAGAGACCCAGTACTTC
TRBV29-1,TRBD1,-,TRBJ2-6,CSVSGGSGANVLTF,TGCAGCGTTTCAGGGGGCTCAGGGGCCAACGTCCTGACTTTC
TRBV29-1,-,many,TRBJ1-1,CSVELGQTNTEAFF,TGCAGCGTTGAACTGGGACAAACGAACACTGAAGCTTTCTTT
TRBV7-3,-,-,TRBJ2-2,CASSERRTAAPSGELFF,TGTGCCAGCAGCGAACGAAGGACCGCCGCCCCATCCGGGGAGCTGTTTTTT
TRBV28,-,many,TRBJ1-3,CASSITDSGNTIYF,TGTGCCAGCAGTATAACAGACTCTGGAAACACCATATATTTT
TRBV7-2,-,-,TRBJ1-2,CASSLRDGYGYTF,TGTGCCAGCAGCTTAAGGGATGGCTATGGCTACACCTTC
TRBV2,-,many,TRBJ2-7,CASGPFGGRQYF,TGTGCCAGCGGACCCTTCGGAGGCCGGCAGTACTTC
TRBV7-2,-,many,TRBJ2-7,CASSPRAAMGYEQYF,TGTGCCAGCAGCCCACGGGCCGCAATGGGCTACGAGCAGTACTTC
TRBV28,-,many,TRBJ2-7,CASSLRGFSYYEQYF,TGTGCCAGCAGTCTGCGGGGCTTCAGCTACTACGAGCAGTACTTC
TRBV7-8,-,many,TRBJ2-7,CAGSLGGAEQYF,TGTGCCGGCAGCTTGGGGGGCGCAGAGCAGTACTTC
TRBV12-3/TRBV12-4,TRBD1,many,TRBJ1-1,CASSDYGQARTAFF,TGTGCCAGCAGTGATTATGGACAGGCTCGAACAGCTTTCTTT
TRBV6-1,-,-,TRBJ2-7,CASSSTSYEQHF,TGTGCCAGCAGCTCCACAAGTTACGAGCAGCACTTC